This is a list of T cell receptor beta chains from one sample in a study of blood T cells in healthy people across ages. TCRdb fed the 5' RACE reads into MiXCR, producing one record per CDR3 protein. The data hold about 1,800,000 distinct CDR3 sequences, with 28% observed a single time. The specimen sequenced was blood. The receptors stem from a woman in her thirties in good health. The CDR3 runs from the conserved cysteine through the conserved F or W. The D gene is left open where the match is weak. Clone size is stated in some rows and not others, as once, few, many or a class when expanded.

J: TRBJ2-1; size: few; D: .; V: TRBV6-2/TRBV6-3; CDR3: CASTHGRNRNEQFF; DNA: TGTGCCAGCACCCATGGACGGAATCGGAATGAGCAGTTCTTC
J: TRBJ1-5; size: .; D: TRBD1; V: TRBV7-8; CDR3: CASSLSQGGLGQPQHF; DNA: TGTGCCAGCAGCTTATCGCAGGGGGGGTTGGGTCAGCCCCAGCATTTT
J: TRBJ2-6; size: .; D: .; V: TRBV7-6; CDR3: CASTSASGANVLTF; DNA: TGTGCCAGCACCTCGGCTTCTGGGGCCAACGTCCTGACTTTC
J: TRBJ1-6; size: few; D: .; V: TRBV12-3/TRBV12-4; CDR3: CASKRQSTYNSPLHF; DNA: TGTGCCAGCAAGCGACAGAGCACCTATAATTCACCCCTCCACTTT
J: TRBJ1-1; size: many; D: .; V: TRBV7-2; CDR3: CASSSDRVNTEAFF; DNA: TGTGCCAGCAGCTCAGACAGAGTGAACACTGAAGCTTTCTTT
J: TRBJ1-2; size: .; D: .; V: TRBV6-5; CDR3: CTSSRSRGPSRYGYTF; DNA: TGTACCAGCAGTCGATCCAGGGGCCCCTCTCGCTATGGCTACACCTTC
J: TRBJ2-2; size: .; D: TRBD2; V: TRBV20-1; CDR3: CSAAPGSGIGTGELFF; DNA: TGCAGTGCTGCCCCAGGTAGCGGGATAGGAACCGGGGAGCTGTTTTTT
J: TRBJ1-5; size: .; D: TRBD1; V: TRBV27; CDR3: CASSLGTGFGNQPQHF; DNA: TGTGCCAGCAGTTTGGGGACAGGGTTTGGGAATCAGCCCCAGCATTTT
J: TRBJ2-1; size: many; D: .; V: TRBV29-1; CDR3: CSGVLIGLDEQFF; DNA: TGCAGCGGAGTCCTGATTGGACTGGATGAGCAGTTCTTC
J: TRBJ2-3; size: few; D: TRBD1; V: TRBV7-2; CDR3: CASSLQGDSTDTQYF; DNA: TGTGCCAGCAGCTTACAGGGGGACAGCACAGATACGCAGTATTTT
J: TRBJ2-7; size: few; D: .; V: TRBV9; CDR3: CASPPDEQYF; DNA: TGTGCCAGCCCACCCGACGAGCAGTACTTC
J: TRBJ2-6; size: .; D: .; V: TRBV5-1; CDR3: CASFLGASGANVLTF; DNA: TGCGCCAGCTTCTTGGGGGCCTCTGGGGCCAACGTCCTGACTTTC
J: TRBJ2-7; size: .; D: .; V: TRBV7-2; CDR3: CASSVGPIPYEQYF; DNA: TGTGCCAGCAGTGTTGGACCGATTCCCTACGAGCAGTACTTC
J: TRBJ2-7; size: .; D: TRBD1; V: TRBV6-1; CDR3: CASSEVGTGHGEQYF; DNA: TGTGCCAGCAGTGAAGTAGGGACAGGGCATGGCGAGCAGTACTTC
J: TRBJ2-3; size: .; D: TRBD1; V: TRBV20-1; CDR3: CSAVDRGLGTDTQYF; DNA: TGCAGTGCTGTGGACAGGGGTTTGGGCACAGATACGCAGTATTTT
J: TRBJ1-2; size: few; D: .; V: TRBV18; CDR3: CASSPPAGTYGYTF; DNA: TGTGCCAGCTCACCACCAGCAGGGACTTATGGCTACACCTTC
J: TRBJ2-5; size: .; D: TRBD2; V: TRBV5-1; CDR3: CASSLGLARGTQYF; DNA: TGCGCCAGCAGCTTGGGACTAGCGCGAGGGACCCAGTACTTC
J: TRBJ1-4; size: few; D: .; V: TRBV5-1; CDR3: CASSLEQGPSNEKLFF; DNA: TGCGCCAGCAGCTTGGAGCAGGGGCCATCAAATGAAAAACTGTTTTTT
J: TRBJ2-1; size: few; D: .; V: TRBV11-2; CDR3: CASSSAPADSYNEQFF; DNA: TGTGCCAGCAGCTCCGCTCCTGCGGACTCCTACAATGAGCAGTTCTTC
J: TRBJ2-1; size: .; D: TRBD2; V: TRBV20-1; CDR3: CSASPLAGRDNEQFF; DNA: TGCAGTGCTAGCCCCCTAGCGGGAAGGGACAATGAGCAGTTCTTC
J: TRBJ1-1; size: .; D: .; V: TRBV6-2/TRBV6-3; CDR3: CASSYGTTDDTEAFF; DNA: TGTGCCAGCAGTTACGGGACAACCGATGACACTGAAGCTTTCTTT
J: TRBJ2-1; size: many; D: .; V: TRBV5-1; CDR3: CASSSGGGYNEQFF; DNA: TGCGCCAGCAGTTCAGGGGGGGGATACAATGAGCAGTTCTTC
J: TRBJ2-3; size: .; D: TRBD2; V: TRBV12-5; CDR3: CASGLNQRESQYF; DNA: TGTGCTAGTGGTCTCAACCAGCGGGAGTCGCAGTATTTT
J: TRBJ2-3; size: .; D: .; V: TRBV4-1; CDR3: CASSQKGVKRDTQYF; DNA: TGCGCCAGCAGCCAAAAGGGGGTGAAACGAGATACGCAGTATTTT
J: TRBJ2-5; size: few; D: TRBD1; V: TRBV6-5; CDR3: CASSYLRLDRGQVIETQYF; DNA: TGTGCCAGCAGTTACTTGAGATTGGACAGGGGGCAGGTCATAGAGACCCAGTACTTC
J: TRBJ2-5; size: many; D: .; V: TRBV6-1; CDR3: CASSGGSRAVETQYF; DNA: TGTGCCAGCAGTGGTGGATCCAGGGCGGTAGAGACCCAGTACTTC
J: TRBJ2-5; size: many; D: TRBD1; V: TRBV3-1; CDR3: CASSQVRGRETQYF; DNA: TGTGCCAGCAGCCAAGTAAGGGGGCGGGAGACCCAGTACTTC
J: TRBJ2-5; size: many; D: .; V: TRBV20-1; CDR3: CSAREIGGGAQTQYF; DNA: TGCAGTGCTAGAGAAATCGGGGGCGGTGCACAGACCCAGTACTTC
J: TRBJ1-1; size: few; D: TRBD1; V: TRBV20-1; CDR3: CSAFRDRNTEAFF; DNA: TGCAGTGCTTTCCGGGACAGGAACACTGAAGCTTTCTTT
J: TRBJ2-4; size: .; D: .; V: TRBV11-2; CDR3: CASRGHTGTRVSGKNIQYF; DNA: TGTGCCAGCAGGGGGCATACAGGAACCCGAGTATCTGGCAAAAACATTCAGTACTTC
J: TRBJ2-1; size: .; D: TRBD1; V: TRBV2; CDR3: CASSAPGTLGRGLSEQFF; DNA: TGTGCCAGCTCGGCCCCCGGGACCCTCGGCAGGGGGCTTTCTGAGCAGTTCTTC
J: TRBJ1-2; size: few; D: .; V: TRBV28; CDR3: CASSLNNRLYGYTF; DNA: TGTGCCAGCAGTTTAAATAACCGGCTCTATGGCTACACCTTC
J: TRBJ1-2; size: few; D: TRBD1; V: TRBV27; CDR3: CASTSRDRVSGYTF; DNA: TGTGCCAGCACCTCCCGGGACAGGGTCTCTGGCTACACCTTC
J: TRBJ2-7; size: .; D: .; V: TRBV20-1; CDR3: CSGGLEQYF; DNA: TGCAGTGGGGGTCTCGAGCAGTACTTC
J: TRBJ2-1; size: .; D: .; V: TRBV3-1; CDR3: CASSQEWSNEQFF; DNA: TGTGCCAGCAGCCAAGAGTGGAGCAATGAGCAGTTCTTC
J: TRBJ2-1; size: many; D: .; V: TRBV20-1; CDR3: CSASRGRAHNEQFF; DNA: TGCAGTGCTAGTAGGGGGAGGGCCCACAATGAGCAGTTCTTC
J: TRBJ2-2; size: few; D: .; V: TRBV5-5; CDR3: CASSATGTLNTGELFF; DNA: TGTGCCAGCAGCGCCACCGGGACACTGAACACCGGGGAGCTGTTTTTT
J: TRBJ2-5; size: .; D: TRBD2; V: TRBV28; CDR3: CASSNGLAGGLGAKTQYF; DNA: TGTGCCAGCAGCAACGGACTAGCGGGGGGCCTTGGAGCGAAGACCCAGTACTTC
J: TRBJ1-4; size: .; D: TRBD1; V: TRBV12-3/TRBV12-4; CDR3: CASRRTGAFNEKLFF; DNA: TGTGCCAGCAGACGTACAGGGGCCTTTAATGAAAAACTGTTTTTT
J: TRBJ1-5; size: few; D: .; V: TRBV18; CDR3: CASSPAGTSNQPQHF; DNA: TGTGCCAGCTCACCTGCAGGGACCAGCAATCAGCCCCAGCATTTT
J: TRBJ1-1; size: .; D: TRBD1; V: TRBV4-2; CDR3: CASSLAGTGQGYTEAFF; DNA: TGTGCCAGCAGCCTCGCCGGGACAGGCCAGGGCTACACTGAAGCTTTCTTT
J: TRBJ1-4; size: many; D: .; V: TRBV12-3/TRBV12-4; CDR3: CASTLGDATNEKLFF; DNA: TGTGCCAGCACCTTAGGGGATGCAACTAATGAAAAACTGTTTTTT
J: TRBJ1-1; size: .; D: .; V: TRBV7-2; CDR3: CASSFVSGVGTEAFF; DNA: TGTGCCAGCAGCTTCGTTTCGGGGGTAGGCACTGAAGCTTTCTTT
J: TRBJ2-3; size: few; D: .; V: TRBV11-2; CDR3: CASSAVGRADTQYF; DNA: TGTGCCAGCAGCGCGGTAGGGAGAGCAGATACGCAGTATTTT
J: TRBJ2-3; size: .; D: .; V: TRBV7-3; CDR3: CASSPARRGIGVDTQYF; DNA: TGTGCCAGCAGCCCGGCCCGGAGAGGGATCGGGGTAGATACGCAGTATTTT
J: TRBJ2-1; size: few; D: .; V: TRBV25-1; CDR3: CASSSHGAQYNEQFF; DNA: TGTGCCAGCAGTTCCCACGGTGCCCAGTACAATGAGCAGTTCTTC